This TCR beta chain was sequenced in a study of blood T cell repertoires in COVID-19. The repertoire was sequenced with immunoSEQ multiplex PCR; TCRdb's copy has only in-frame clones and lacks some. Here the sample spans roughly 90,000 clones, roughly 90% being singletons. Sequencing input: peripheral blood. This receptor was identified in a man over 45 with COVID-19, enrolled during active disease.

CDR3 sequence (DNA): TGCAGCGTTGACAAGAACACTGAAGCTTTCTTT. This encodes CSVDKNTEAFF. This chain connects TRBV29-1 to TRBJ1-1; D gene unclear. The CDR3 runs 11 residues. CDR1 is SQVTM and CDR2 is ANQGSEA in the germline V gene. Deletions cut 3 bases from V and 1 base from J, with 3 bases between.